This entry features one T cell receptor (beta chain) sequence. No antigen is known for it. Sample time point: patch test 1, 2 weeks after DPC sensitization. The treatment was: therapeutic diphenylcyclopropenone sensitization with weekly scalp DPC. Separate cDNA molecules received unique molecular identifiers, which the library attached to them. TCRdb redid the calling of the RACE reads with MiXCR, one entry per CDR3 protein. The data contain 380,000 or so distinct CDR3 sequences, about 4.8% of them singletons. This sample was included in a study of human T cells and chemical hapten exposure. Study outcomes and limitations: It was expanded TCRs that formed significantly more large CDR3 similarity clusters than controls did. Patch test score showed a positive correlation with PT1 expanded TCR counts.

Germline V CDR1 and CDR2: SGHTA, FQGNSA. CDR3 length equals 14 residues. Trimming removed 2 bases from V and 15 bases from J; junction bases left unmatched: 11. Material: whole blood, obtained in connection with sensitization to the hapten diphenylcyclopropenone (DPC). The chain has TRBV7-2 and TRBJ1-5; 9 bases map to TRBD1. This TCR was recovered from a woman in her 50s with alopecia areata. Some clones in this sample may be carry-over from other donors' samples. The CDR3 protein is CASSLTGGPSSLHF. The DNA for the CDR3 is TGTGCCAGCAGCTTAACAGGGGGCCCTTCTTCCCTGCATTTT.